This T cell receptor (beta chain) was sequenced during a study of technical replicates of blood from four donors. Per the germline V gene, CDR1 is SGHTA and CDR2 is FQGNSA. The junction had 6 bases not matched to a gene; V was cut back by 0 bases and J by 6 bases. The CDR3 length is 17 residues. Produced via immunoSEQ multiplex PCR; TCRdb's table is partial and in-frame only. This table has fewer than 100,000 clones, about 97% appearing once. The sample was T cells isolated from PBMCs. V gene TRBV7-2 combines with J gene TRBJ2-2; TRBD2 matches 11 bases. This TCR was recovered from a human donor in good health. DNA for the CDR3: TGTGCCAGCAGCTTAGCGTGGGGTAGCGGGGGGGCCGGGGAGCTGTTTTTT. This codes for CASSLAWGSGGAGELFF.